Listed below are T cell receptor beta chains from one sample, sequenced in a study of cytomegalovirus exposure and HLA in healthy donors. Assay used: immunoSEQ multiplex PCR; TCRdb lists only in-frame clones, some missing. In the table there are about 160,000 clones, just over 75% of which are singletons. Sequenced: PBMCs. All receptors come from a man aged 35 to 55 in good health and CMV-seronegative. Each CDR3 is given with its conserved first and last residue. D genes are given only for firm matches. The listing skips clone size in some rows; elsewhere it reads once, few, many or a size class.

NA,TRBV23-1,TRBD1,16,TRBJ1-2,CASSHPDRGPRYGYTF,TGCGCCAGCAGTCATCCGGACAGGGGGCCTAGGTATGGCTACACCTTC
NA,TRBV29-1,NA,12,TRBJ1-2,CSVVGDNYGYTF,TGCAGCGTTGTAGGGGATAACTATGGCTACACCTTC
NA,TRBV9,TRBD2,16,TRBJ2-1,CASSVGGLAATNEQFF,TGTGCCAGCAGCGTAGGGGGACTAGCGGCAACAAATGAGCAGTTCTTC
NA,TRBV9,TRBD2,16,TRBJ2-1,CASSGLAGEGYNEQFF,TGTGCCAGCAGCGGACTAGCGGGAGAGGGGTACAATGAGCAGTTCTTC
NA,TRBV7-9,NA,15,TRBJ1-3,CASSATGYSGNTIYF,TGTGCCAGCAGCGCGACAGGTTACTCTGGAAACACCATATATTTT
NA,TRBV4-2,NA,16,TRBJ2-3,CASSPSWGVSTDTQYF,TGTGCCAGCAGCCCTTCTTGGGGGGTTTCGACAGATACGCAGTATTTT
NA,TRBV5-1,NA,14,TRBJ1-5,CASSLQGGNQPQHF,TGCGCCAGCAGCCTGCAGGGAGGTAATCAGCCCCAGCATTTT
NA,TRBV5-1,NA,13,TRBJ1-1,CASSPGVNTEAFF,TGCGCCAGCAGCCCCGGTGTAAACACTGAAGCTTTCTTT
NA,TRBV4-1,NA,17,TRBJ2-5,CASSHIRPGTSGETQYF,TGCGCCAGCAGCCATATCCGTCCCGGGACATCAGGAGAGACCCAGTACTTC
NA,TRBV30,NA,13,TRBJ2-1,CAWRFAGANEQFF,TGTGCCTGGAGGTTCGCGGGGGCGAATGAGCAGTTCTTC
NA,TRBV5-5,NA,14,TRBJ2-5,CASSLIGVQETQYF,TGTGCCAGCAGCTTGATAGGGGTCCAAGAGACCCAGTACTTC
many,TRBV6-6,NA,14,TRBJ1-1,CASSYLDSNTEAFF,TGTGCCAGCAGTTACCTGGACAGTAACACTGAAGCTTTCTTT
NA,TRBV30,TRBD1,15,TRBJ1-1,CAWNPGTGGNTEAFF,TGTGCCTGGAACCCCGGGACAGGGGGCAACACTGAAGCTTTCTTT
NA,TRBV21-1,NA,17,TRBJ1-3,CASSKGGGPHRGNTIYF,TGTGCCAGCAGCAAAGGGGGGGGCCCTCACAGGGGAAACACCATATATTTT
NA,TRBV4-2,NA,18,TRBJ2-5,CASSQEWGDLQTGRFLYF,TGTGCCAGCAGCCAAGAATGGGGGGACCTACAGACAGGGAGATTTCTTTACTTC
NA,TRBV7-2,NA,14,TRBJ1-2,CASSSGGRGYGYTF,TGTGCCAGCAGCAGCGGGGGACGGGGCTATGGCTACACCTTC
NA,TRBV9,NA,12,TRBJ2-2,CASSVASGELFF,TGTGCCAGCAGCGTAGCGTCCGGGGAGCTGTTTTTT
once,TRBV7-3,TRBD1,16,TRBJ1-1,CASSLGQGAPHTEAFF,TGTGCCAGCAGCTTAGGGCAGGGGGCCCCTCACACTGAAGCTTTCTTT
NA,TRBV6-5,NA,14,TRBJ2-7,CASRPEYSSYEQYF,TGTGCCAGCAGGCCCGAGTACAGCTCCTACGAGCAGTACTTC
NA,TRBV9,NA,17,TRBJ2-7,CASSEGDKPTFWYEQYF,TGTGCCAGCAGCGAGGGGGACAAGCCCACCTTTTGGTACGAGCAGTACTTC
NA,TRBV7-9,NA,17,TRBJ2-2,CASSLDSPAVNTGELFF,TGTGCCAGCAGCTTAGACTCGCCAGCGGTGAACACCGGGGAGCTGTTTTTT
NA,TRBV11-2,NA,16,TRBJ1-1,CASRNKKQGGDTEAFF,TGTGCCAGCAGAAATAAAAAACAGGGTGGGGACACTGAAGCTTTCTTT
NA,TRBV5-1,TRBD1,16,TRBJ2-7,CASSAQGPSQSYEQYF,TGCGCCAGCAGCGCACAGGGGCCCAGCCAGAGCTACGAGCAGTACTTC
many,TRBV28,NA,14,TRBJ1-5,CASSLTDSNQPQHF,TGTGCCAGCAGTTTGACAGATAGCAATCAGCCCCAGCATTTT
NA,TRBV5-5,TRBD2,15,TRBJ2-3,CASSRWEGNTDTQYF,TGTGCCAGCAGCCGATGGGAGGGGAACACAGATACGCAGTATTTT
NA,TRBV5-6,TRBD2,15,TRBJ2-1,CASSLSGSSYNEQFF,TGTGCCAGCAGCTTGAGCGGGAGCTCCTACAATGAGCAGTTCTTC
NA,TRBV6-5,NA,12,TRBJ2-3,CASSLAGDTQYF,TGTGCCAGCAGTTTAGCAGGGGATACGCAGTATTTT
NA,TRBV5-4,NA,13,TRBJ2-5,CASSWALEETQYF,TGTGCCAGCAGCTGGGCCCTTGAAGAGACCCAGTACTTC
NA,TRBV11-2,TRBD1,14,TRBJ1-1,CASSLAAGGTEAFF,TGTGCCAGCAGCTTAGCGGCAGGGGGTACTGAAGCTTTCTTT
NA,TRBV27,TRBD1,17,TRBJ1-1,CASSFHNPTGGNTEAFF,TGTGCCAGCAGTTTCCATAACCCGACAGGGGGCAACACTGAAGCTTTCTTT
few,TRBV30,NA,17,TRBJ2-5,CAWSRTRRERPRETQYF,TGTGCCTGGAGTCGGACACGAAGGGAAAGGCCAAGAGAGACCCAGTACTTC
NA,TRBV7-8,TRBD2,14,TRBJ2-1,CASSPPGAGDEQFF,TGTGCCAGCAGCCCTCCTGGAGCGGGAGATGAGCAGTTCTTC
few,TRBV2,TRBD1,14,TRBJ1-1,CASRDRGEVTEAFF,TGTGCCAGCAGGGACAGGGGGGAGGTCACTGAAGCTTTCTTT
NA,TRBV29-1,TRBD2,12,TRBJ2-3,CSAGRGADTQYF,TGCAGCGCTGGGAGGGGCGCAGATACGCAGTATTTT
NA,TRBV5-1,TRBD1,14,TRBJ2-1,CASSFNRGWDEQFF,TGCGCCAGCAGCTTCAACAGGGGATGGGATGAGCAGTTCTTC
NA,TRBV7-8,TRBD2,15,TRBJ2-1,CASSLGSGTSSEQFF,TGTGCCAGCAGCTTAGGGTCTGGGACTAGTAGTGAGCAGTTCTTC
NA,TRBV5-1,TRBD1,18,TRBJ1-6,CASSQQPTGQGGGSPLHF,TGCGCCAGCAGCCAACAACCAACCGGACAGGGTGGCGGTTCACCCCTCCACTTT
NA,TRBV28,NA,15,TRBJ1-3,CASSLRGGNRNTIYF,TGTGCCAGCAGTCTAAGGGGGGGGAATCGAAACACCATATATTTT
NA,TRBV30,TRBD1,16,TRBJ1-6,CAWSVSGTDVNSPLHF,TGTGCCTGGAGTGTCTCCGGGACAGACGTCAATTCACCCCTCCACTTT
NA,TRBV9,NA,12,TRBJ2-2,CASSAPAGELFF,TGTGCCAGCAGCGCCCCCGCCGGGGAGCTGTTTTTT
NA,TRBV5-3,NA,16,TRBJ1-1,CARSPIWRHMNTEAFF,TGTGCCAGAAGTCCCATCTGGAGGCATATGAACACTGAAGCTTTCTTT
NA,TRBV19,NA,12,TRBJ1-4,CASSLRERWVFF,TGTGCCAGTAGTCTGAGGGAACGATGGGTGTTTTTT
NA,TRBV6-1,TRBD1,15,TRBJ1-4,CASSIVGTDYEKLFF,TGTGCCAGCAGTATCGTCGGGACAGACTATGAAAAACTGTTTTTT
few,TRBV2,NA,13,TRBJ1-2,CASNRGFIYGYTF,TGTGCCAGCAATAGGGGATTCATCTATGGCTACACCTTC
NA,TRBV9,TRBD1,15,TRBJ2-7,CASSVEDRALSEQYF,TGTGCCAGCAGCGTGGAGGACAGGGCTCTCTCCGAGCAGTACTTC
once,TRBV28,NA,12,TRBJ2-3,CASSWGLNTQYF,TGTGCCAGCAGCTGGGGCTTGAATACGCAGTATTTT
NA,TRBV19,NA,12,TRBJ2-1,CASSISLREQFF,TGTGCCAGTAGTATCTCCCTCCGTGAGCAGTTCTTC
once,TRBV19,TRBD1,14,TRBJ2-7,CASSPRQGTNEQYF,TGTGCCAGTAGCCCCCGACAGGGGACAAACGAGCAGTACTTC
NA,TRBV7-9,NA,13,TRBJ2-4,CSSSRTVGNIQYF,TGTTCCAGCAGCCGAACTGTTGGAAACATTCAGTACTTC
NA,TRBV2,NA,13,TRBJ2-2,CASRETVTGELFF,TGTGCCAGCAGGGAGACAGTCACCGGGGAGCTGTTTTTT
once,TRBV15,NA,18,TRBJ2-3,CATSSNAPTVHHTDTQYF,TGTGCCACCAGCTCGAATGCCCCGACTGTTCACCACACAGATACGCAGTATTTT
few,TRBV6-6,NA,15,TRBJ2-7,CASSSTSRETYEQYF,TGTGCCAGCAGCTCTACCTCCAGGGAAACCTACGAGCAGTACTTC
NA,TRBV5-6,NA,14,TRBJ2-1,CASSLIGSWNEQFF,TGTGCCAGCAGCTTGATCGGGTCATGGAATGAGCAGTTCTTC